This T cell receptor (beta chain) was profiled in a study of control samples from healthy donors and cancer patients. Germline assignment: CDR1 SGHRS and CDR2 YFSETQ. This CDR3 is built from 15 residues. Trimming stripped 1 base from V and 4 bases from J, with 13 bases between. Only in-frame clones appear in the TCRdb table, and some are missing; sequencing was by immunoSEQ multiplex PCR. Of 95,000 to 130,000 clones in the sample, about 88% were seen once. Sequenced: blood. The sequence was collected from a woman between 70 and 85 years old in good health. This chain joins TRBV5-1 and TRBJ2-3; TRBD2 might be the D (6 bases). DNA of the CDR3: TGCGCCAGCAGCTTGCGCGGGGTGCGGGCAGATACGCAGTATTTT. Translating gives CASSLRGVRADTQYF.